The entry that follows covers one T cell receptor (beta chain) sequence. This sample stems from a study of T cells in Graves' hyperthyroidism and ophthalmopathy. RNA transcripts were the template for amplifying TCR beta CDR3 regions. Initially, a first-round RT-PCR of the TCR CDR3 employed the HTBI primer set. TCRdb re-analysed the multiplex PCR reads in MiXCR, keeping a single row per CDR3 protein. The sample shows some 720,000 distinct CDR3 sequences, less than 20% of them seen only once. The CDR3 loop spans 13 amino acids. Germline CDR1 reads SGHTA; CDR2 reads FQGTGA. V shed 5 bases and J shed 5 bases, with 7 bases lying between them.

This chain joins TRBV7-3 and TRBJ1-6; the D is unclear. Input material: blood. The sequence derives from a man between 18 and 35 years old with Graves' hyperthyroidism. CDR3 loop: CASSVQHNSPLHF. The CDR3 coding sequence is TGTGCCAGCAGCGTCCAGCATAATTCACCCCTCCACTTT.